This T cell receptor beta chain was captured in a study of spatial heterogeneity in lung cancer. Documented time point: sample taken at primary tumor resection. No cells were sorted before sequencing. The whole RNA sequenced was extracted from tumor, nontumor lung or frozen PBMC. TCRdb re-derived calls from the 5' RACE reads in MiXCR, one entry per CDR3 protein. This sample yields more than 75,000 distinct CDR3 sequences, of which 10% to 15% are seen a single time; 4.6% belongs to the top ten. The trim removed 4 bases at V and 3 bases at J, leaving 7 bases unmatched. The length of the CDR3 is 15 residues. Germline CDR1 and CDR2: LNHDA and SQIVND (reference sequence).

The V call is TRBV19, the J call TRBJ2-7; 9 positions match TRBD2. This sample comprised PBMCs, obtained at surgery. The receptor was derived from a male donor with early-stage non-small cell lung cancer. The CDR3 DNA is TGTGCCAGTAGTACCAGCGGGGGGTCCCTCTACGAGCAGTACTTC. This translates into CASSTSGGSLYEQYF.